This is a list of T cell receptor beta chains from one sample in a study of T cell repertoires in MIS-A myocarditis. Repertoires were generated with immunoSEQ multiplex PCR, while TCRdb's copy carries only in-frame clones and drops some. The sample has approximately 7,200 clones; nearly 80% are singletons. The source material was right inferior lung lobe tissue obtained at autopsy. These TCRs come from a man aged 18 to 30 with fulminant myocarditis from multisystem inflammatory syndrome in adults (MIS-A) after COVID-19. Each CDR3 is given with its conserved first and last residue. The order of the fields is J gene, V gene, CDR3 protein.

TRBJ2-3	TRBV12-3/TRBV12-4	CASSLKGSDTQYF
TRBJ2-1	TRBV28	CASKAVEQFF
TRBJ2-2	TRBV4-1	CASSQGIFDGELFF
TRBJ2-7	TRBV7-2	CASSLEVTGPVDAYEQYF
TRBJ2-1	TRBV19	CASSIEQRTGYNEQFF
TRBJ2-3	TRBV28	CASSSSGGTSTDTQYF
TRBJ1-5	TRBV10-3	CATQSVSDQPQHF
TRBJ2-2	TRBV24-1	CATSDLRDTGELFF
TRBJ1-1	TRBV3-1/TRBV3-2	CASSPGLMNTEAFF
TRBJ2-1	TRBV4-2	CASSQEGGGGARNEQFF
TRBJ1-2	TRBV7-2	CASSRRDPPYGYTF
TRBJ1-5	TRBV4-2	CASSQVSGGGELQPQHF
TRBJ2-2	TRBV5-6	CASSSLAGGLSGTGELFF
TRBJ1-4	TRBV28	CATTPLALNEKLFF
TRBJ2-5	TRBV7-9	CASSLDAPGTQYF
TRBJ2-1	TRBV12-3/TRBV12-4	CASTITNNEQFF
TRBJ2-1	TRBV3-1/TRBV3-2	CASSQALLNNEQFF
TRBJ1-6	TRBV27	CASSYEGLYSPLHF